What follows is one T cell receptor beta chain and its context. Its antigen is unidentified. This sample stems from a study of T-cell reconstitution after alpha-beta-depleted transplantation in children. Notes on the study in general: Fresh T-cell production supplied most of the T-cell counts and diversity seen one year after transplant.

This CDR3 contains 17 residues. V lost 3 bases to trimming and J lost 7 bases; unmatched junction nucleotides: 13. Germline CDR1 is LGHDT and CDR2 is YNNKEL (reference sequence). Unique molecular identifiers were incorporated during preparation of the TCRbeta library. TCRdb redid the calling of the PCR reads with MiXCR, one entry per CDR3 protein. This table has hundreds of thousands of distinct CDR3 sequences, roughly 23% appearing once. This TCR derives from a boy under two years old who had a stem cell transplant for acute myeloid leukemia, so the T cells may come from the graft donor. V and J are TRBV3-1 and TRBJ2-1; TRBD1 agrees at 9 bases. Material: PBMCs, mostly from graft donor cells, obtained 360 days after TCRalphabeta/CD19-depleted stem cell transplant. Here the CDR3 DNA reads TGTGCCAGCAGCCATGGACGGGACAGGGCCCTTCGGAATGAGCAGTTCTTC. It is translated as CASSHGRDRALRNEQFF.